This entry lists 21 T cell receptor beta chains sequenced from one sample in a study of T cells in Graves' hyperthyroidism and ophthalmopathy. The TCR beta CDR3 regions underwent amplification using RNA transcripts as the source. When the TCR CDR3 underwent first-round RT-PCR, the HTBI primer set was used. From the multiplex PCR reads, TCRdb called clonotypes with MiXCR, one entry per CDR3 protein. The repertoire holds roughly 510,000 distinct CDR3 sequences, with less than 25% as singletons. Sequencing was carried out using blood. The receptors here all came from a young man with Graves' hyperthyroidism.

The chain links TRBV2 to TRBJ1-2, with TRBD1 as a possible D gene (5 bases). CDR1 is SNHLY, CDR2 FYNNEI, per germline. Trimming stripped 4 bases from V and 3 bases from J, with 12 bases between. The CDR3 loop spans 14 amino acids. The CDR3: CASSGETAYYGYTF. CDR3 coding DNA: TGTGCCAGCAGTGGGGAGACAGCCTACTATGGCTACACCTTC.

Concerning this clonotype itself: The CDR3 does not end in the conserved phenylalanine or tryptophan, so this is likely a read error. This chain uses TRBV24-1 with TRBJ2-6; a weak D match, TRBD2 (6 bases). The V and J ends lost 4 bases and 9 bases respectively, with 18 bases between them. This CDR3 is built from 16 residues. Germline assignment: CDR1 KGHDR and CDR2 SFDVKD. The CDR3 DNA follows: TGTGCCACCAGTGAACCGAGCCCCGGGGGAGGCAACGTCCTGACTTTA. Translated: CATSEPSPGGGNVLTL.

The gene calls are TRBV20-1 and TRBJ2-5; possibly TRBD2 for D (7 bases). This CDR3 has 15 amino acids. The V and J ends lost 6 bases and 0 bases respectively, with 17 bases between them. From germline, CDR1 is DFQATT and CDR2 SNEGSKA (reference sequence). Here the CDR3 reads CSARTGGQYQETQYF. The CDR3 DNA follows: TGCAGTGCAAGAACGGGGGGCCAATACCAAGAGACCCAGTACTTC.

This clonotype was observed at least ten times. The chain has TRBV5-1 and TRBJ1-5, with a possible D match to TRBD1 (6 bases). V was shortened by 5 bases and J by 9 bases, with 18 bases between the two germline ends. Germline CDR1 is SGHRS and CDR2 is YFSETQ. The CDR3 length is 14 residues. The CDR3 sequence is CASRPGALQRPQHF. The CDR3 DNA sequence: TGCGCCAGCAGGCCGGGGGCACTCCAACGGCCCCAGCATTTT.

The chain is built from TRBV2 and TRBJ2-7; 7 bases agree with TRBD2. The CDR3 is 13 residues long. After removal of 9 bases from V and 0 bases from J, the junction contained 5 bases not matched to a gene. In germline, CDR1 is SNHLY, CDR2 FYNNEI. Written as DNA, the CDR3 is TGTGCCAGGAGGGCTAGCGGCTCCTACGAGCAGTACTTC. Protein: CARRASGSYEQYF.

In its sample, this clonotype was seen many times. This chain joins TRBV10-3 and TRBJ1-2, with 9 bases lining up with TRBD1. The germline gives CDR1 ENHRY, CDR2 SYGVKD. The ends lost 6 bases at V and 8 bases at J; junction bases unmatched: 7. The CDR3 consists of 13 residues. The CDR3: CAIRPQGAEGYTF. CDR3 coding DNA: TGTGCCATCAGACCACAGGGGGCAGAAGGCTACACCTTC.

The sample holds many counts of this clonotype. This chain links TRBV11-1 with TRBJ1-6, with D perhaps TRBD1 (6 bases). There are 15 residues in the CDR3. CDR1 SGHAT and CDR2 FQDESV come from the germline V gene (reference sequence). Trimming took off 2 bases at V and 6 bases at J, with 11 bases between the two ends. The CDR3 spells CASSLRSGVNSPLHF. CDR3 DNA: TGTGCCAGCAGCTTAAGGTCAGGGGTTAATTCACCCCTCCACTTT.

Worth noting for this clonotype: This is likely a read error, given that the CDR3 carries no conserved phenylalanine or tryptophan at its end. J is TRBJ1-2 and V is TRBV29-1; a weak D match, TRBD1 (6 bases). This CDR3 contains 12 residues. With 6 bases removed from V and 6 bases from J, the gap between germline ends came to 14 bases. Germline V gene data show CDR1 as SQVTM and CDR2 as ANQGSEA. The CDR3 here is CSVFTYRDGYTL. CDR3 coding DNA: TGCAGCGTCTTCACCTACAGGGATGGCTACACCTTG.

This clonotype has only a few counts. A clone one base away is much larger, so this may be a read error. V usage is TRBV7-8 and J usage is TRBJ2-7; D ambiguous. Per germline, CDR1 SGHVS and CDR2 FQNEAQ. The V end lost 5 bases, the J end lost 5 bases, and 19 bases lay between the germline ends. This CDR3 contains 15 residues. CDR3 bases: TGTGCCAGCAGCAGGTGGGCACAGTCTTCCCACGAGCAGTACTTC. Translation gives CASSRWAQSSHEQYF.

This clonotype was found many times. This chain's CDR3 is CASSFYEDYEQYF. Here the CDR3 DNA reads TGTGCCAGCAGTTTCTACGAGGACTACGAGCAGTACTTC. The V call is TRBV12-3 or TRBV12-4, the J call TRBJ2-7; D unresolved. V lost 3 bases and J 3 bases, leaving 9 bases between the germline ends. This CDR3 is built from 13 residues.

The CDR3 DNA is TGTGCCACCCAGACTACAGCTCACACCGGGGAGCTGTTTTTT. Translated, it gives CATQTTAHTGELFF. The chain combines TRBV6-1 with TRBJ2-2, with D perhaps TRBD2 (5 bases). Germline assignment: CDR1 MNHNS and CDR2 SASEGT. V lost 10 bases to trimming and J lost 3 bases, with 15 bases between them. CDR3 length equals 14 residues.

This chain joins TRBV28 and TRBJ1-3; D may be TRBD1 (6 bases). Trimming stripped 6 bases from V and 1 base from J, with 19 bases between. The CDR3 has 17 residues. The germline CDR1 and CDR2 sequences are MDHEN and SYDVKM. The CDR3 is CASSPHEGVLSGNTIYF. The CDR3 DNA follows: TGTGCCAGCAGCCCTCACGAGGGGGTTTTATCTGGAAACACCATATATTTT. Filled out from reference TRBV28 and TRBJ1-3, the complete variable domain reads DVKVTQSSRYLVKRTGEKVFLECVQDMDHENMFWYRQDPGLGLRLIYFSYDVKMKEKGDIPEGYSVSREKKERFSLILESASTNQTSMYLCASSPHEGVLSGNTIYFGEGSWLTVV.

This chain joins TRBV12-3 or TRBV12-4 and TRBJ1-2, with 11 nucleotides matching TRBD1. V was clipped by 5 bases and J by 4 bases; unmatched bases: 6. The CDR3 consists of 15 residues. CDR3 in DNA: TGTGCCAGCAGTCCCATGGGGACAGGGGGCTATGGCTACACCTTC. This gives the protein CASSPMGTGGYGYTF.

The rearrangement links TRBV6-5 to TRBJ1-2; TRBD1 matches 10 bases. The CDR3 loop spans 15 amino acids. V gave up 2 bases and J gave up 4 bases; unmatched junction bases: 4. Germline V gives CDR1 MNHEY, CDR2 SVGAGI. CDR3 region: CASSYGQGGGYGYTF. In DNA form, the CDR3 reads TGTGCCAGCAGTTACGGACAGGGGGGCGGCTATGGCTACACCTTC.

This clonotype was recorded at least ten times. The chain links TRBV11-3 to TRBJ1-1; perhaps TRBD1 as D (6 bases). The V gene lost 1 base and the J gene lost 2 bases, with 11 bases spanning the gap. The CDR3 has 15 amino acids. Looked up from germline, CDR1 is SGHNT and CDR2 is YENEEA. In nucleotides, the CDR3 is TGTGCCAGCAGCTTAGCAGGGGAGAGAAACACTGAAGCTTTCTTT. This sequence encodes CASSLAGERNTEAFF. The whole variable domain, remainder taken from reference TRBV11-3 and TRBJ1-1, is EAGVVQSPRYKIIEKKQPVAFWCNPISGHNTLYWYLQNLGQGPELLIRYENEEAVDDSQLPKDRFSAERLKGVDSTLKIQPAELGDSAVYLCASSLAGERNTEAFFGQGTRLTVV.

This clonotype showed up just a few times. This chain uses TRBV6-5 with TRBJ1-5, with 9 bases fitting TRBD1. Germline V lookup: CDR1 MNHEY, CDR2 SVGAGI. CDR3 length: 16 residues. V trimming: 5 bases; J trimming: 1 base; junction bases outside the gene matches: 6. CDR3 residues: CASSNRGPGSNQPQHF. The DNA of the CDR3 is TGTGCCAGCAGTAACAGGGGGCCCGGGAGCAATCAGCCCCAGCATTTT.

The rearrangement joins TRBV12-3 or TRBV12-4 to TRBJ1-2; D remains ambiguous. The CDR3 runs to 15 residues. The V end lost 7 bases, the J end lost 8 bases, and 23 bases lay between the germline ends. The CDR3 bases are TGTGCCAGCACCATCAAAACCGGGCCCGTCGTAGGCTACACCTTC. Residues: CASTIKTGPVVGYTF.

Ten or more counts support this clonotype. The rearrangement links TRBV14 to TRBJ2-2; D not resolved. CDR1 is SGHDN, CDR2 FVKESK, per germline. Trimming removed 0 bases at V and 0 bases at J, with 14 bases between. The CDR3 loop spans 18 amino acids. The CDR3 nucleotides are TGTGCCAGCAGCCAAGAGGTGCCGCTTACGGCGAACACCGGGGAGCTGTTTTTT. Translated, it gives CASSQEVPLTANTGELFF.

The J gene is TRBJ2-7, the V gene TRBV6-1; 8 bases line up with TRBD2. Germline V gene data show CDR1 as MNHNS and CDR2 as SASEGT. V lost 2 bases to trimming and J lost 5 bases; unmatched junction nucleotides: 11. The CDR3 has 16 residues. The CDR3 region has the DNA TGTGCCAGCAGTGAAACGGGGGGGTTCCGGGGCCACGAGCAGTACTTC. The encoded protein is CASSETGGFRGHEQYF.

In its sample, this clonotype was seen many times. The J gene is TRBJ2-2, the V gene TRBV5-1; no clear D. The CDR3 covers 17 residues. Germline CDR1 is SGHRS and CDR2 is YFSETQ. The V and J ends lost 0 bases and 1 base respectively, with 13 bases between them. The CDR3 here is CASSLVIGPMNTGELFF. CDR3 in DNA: TGCGCCAGCAGCTTGGTTATCGGGCCGATGAACACCGGGGAGCTGTTTTTT.

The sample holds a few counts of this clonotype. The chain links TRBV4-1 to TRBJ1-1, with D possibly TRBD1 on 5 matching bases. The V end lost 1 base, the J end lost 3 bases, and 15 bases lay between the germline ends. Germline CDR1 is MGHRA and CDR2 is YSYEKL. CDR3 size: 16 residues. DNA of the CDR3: TGCGCCAGCAGCCAAGTCGGTGGATGGGGGGACACTGAAGCTTTCTTT. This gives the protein CASSQVGGWGDTEAFF.